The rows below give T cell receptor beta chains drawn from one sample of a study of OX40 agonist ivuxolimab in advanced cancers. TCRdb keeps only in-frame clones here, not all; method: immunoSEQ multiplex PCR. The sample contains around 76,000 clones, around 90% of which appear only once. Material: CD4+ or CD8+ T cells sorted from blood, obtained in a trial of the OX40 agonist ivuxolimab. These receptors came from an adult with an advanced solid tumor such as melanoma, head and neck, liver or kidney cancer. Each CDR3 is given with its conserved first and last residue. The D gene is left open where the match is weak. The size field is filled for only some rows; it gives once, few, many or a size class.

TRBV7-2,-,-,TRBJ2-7,TGTGCCAGCAGCTTATATGCCAACTCCTACGAGCAGTACTTC,CASSLYANSYEQYF
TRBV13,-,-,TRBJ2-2,TGTGCCAGCAGCCCCTATAACGGCGGGGAGCTGTTTTTT,CASSPYNGGELFF
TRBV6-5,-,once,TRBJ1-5,TGTGCCAGCAGATACGGGATCGATAGCAATCAGCCCCAGCATTTT,CASRYGIDSNQPQHF
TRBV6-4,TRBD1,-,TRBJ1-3,TGTGCCAGCAGTCGGGACAGGACTTCAAACACCATATATTTT,CASSRDRTSNTIYF
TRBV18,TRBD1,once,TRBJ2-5,TGTGCCAGCTCACCGCAGGGGGCCGAGACCCAGTACTTC,CASSPQGAETQYF
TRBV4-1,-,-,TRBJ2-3,TGCGCCAGCGGACCGAACCTTTGGGATACGCAGTATTTT,CASGPNLWDTQYF
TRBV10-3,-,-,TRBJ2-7,TGTGCCATCAGTGAGTATGTAGGGCCGGACGAGCAGTACTTC,CAISEYVGPDEQYF
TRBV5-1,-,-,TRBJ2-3,TGCGCCAGCAGCTTGACCCCAGATACGCAGTATTTT,CASSLTPDTQYF
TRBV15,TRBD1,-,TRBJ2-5,TGTGCCACCAGCAGGAGACAGGGGGAGACCCAGTACTTC,CATSRRQGETQYF
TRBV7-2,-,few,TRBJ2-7,TGTGCCAGCAGCTTAGCGGCAGCGCGATACGAGCAGTACTTC,CASSLAAARYEQYF
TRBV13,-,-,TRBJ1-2,TGTGCCAGCAGCTTAGGACAGGGTGGAGGCTACACCTTC,CASSLGQGGGYTF
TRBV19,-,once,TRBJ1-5,TGTGCCAGTAGCCCCGGACATCGCAATCAGCCCCAGCATTTT,CASSPGHRNQPQHF
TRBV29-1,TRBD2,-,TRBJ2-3,TGCAGCTCGGGGACTAGCGGGGGCACGCAGTATTTT,CSSGTSGGTQYF
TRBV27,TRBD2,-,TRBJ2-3,TGTGCCAGCAGACAGCTGAGACTAGCGGGGGGGGAGGATACGCAGTATTTT,CASRQLRLAGGEDTQYF
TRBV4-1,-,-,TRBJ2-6,TGCGCCAGCAGCCAAATAGGGTCGGCTGGGGCCAACGTCCTGACTTTC,CASSQIGSAGANVLTF
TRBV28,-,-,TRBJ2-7,TGTGCCAGCAGCGCCCCCAGGGTCCGTACCTACGAGCAGTACTTC,CASSAPRVRTYEQYF
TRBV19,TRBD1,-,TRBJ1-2,TGTGCCAGTAGCCCTATGACAGGGGTCCAGTGGGGTGGCTACACCTTC,CASSPMTGVQWGGYTF
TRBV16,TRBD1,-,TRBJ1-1,TGTGCCAGCAGCCAATCCATAGGGACAGGGGGCTTGGGCACTGAAGCTTTCTTT,CASSQSIGTGGLGTEAFF
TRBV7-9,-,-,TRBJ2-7,TGTGCCAGCAGCTTAAAGGGCGCGGTGTACGAGCAGTACTTC,CASSLKGAVYEQYF
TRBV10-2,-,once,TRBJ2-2,TGCGCCAGCAGAGCCGGTTCCACCGGGGAGCTGTTTTTT,CASRAGSTGELFF
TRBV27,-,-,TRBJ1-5,TGTGCCAGCAGTTTGAGGTTGAATCAGCCCCAGCATTTT,CASSLRLNQPQHF
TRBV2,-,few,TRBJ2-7,TGTGCCAGCAGTGAATACGGGGAAGTTCGGGAGCAGTACTTC,CASSEYGEVREQYF
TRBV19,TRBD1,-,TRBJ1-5,TGTGCCAGTAGTAGCACCGGGACAGGGCTGGCTCAGCCCCAGCATTTT,CASSSTGTGLAQPQHF
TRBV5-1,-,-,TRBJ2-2,TGCGCCAGCTCTGACCCGAACACCGGGGAGCTGTTTTTT,CASSDPNTGELFF
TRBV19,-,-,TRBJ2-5,TGTGCCAGTAGTATAACCACAGGGATGGGGCAGGAGACCCAGTACTTC,CASSITTGMGQETQYF
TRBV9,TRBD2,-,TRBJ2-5,TGTGCCAGCAGCGTAGCCCTAGCGGGAGGGCGGGAAGAGACCCAGTACTTC,CASSVALAGGREETQYF
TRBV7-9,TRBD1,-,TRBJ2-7,TGTGCCAGCAGGCCCCGGACAGGGCAATACGAGCAGTACTTC,CASRPRTGQYEQYF
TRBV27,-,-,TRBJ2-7,TGTGCCAGCAGTTTAAACGGACACTCCTACGAGCAGTACTTC,CASSLNGHSYEQYF
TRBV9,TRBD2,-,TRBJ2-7,TGTGCCAGCAGCCCATCAGCGGGATGGGCTTCGGGAGACTACGAGCAGTACTTC,CASSPSAGWASGDYEQYF
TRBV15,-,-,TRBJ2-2,TGTGCCACCAGCAGAGCGGAGCGAGACACCGGGGAGCTGTTTTTT,CATSRAERDTGELFF
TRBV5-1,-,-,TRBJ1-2,TGCGCCAGCAGCTTTTCGGACGCTAACTATGGCTACACCTTC,CASSFSDANYGYTF
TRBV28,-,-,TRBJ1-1,TGTGCCAGCAGTTTTCCCTACAGAGACTCTGAAGCTTTCTTT,CASSFPYRDSEAFF
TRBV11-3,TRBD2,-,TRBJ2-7,TGTGCCAGCAGCCAGCGGGCGGGAGCGGAGTACGAGCAGTACTTC,CASSQRAGAEYEQYF
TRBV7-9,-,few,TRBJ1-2,TGTGCCAGCAGCTTAGAGATAGCAGGTTCCACCTTC,CASSLEIAGSTF
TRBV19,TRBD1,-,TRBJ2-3,TGTGCCAGTAGGGGACCGGGACAGGGACTTGATACGCAGTATTTT,CASRGPGQGLDTQYF
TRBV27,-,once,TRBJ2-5,TGTGCCAGCAGTTTTAGTGGCAGGGTGAGAGAGACCCAGTACTTC,CASSFSGRVRETQYF
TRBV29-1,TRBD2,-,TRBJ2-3,TGCAGCGTATGGGGACTAGCGGGAAACACAGATACGCAGTATTTT,CSVWGLAGNTDTQYF
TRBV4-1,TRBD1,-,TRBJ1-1,TGCGCCAGCAGCCCACGGGACAGCAGGAACACTGAAGCTTTCTTT,CASSPRDSRNTEAFF
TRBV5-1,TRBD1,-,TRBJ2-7,TGCGCCAGCAGCTTGAATTTCGGACAGGGGTATTACGAGCAGTACTTC,CASSLNFGQGYYEQYF
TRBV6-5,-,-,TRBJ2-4,TGTGCCAGCAGCGCAACAGGGATAGCCAAAAACATTCAGTACTTC,CASSATGIAKNIQYF
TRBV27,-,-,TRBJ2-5,TGTGCCAGCACCCGGACACCTCGAGAGACCCAGTACTTC,CASTRTPRETQYF
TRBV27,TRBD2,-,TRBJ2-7,TGTGCCAGCAGCAAGCAGGGAGGGAGATACGAGCAGTACTTC,CASSKQGGRYEQYF
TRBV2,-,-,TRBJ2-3,TGTGCCAGCAGTGAATACCCAGGCACAGATACGCAGTATTTT,CASSEYPGTDTQYF
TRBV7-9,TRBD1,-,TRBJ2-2,TGTGCCAGCAGCTTCGGGGCCGACAGGGTCAAGGGCCTGTTTTTT,CASSFGADRVKGLFF
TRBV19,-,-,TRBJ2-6,TGTGCCAGTAGTATAGATCGCGAGTACTCTGGGGCCAACGTCCTGACTTTC,CASSIDREYSGANVLTF
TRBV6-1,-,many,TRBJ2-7,TGTGCCAGCAGTGAAGGGTCACCCAAGACCTACGAGCAGTACTTC,CASSEGSPKTYEQYF
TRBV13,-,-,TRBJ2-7,TGTGCCAGCAGCGCCTCCTACGAGCAGTACTTC,CASSASYEQYF
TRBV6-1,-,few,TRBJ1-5,TGTGCCAGCAGTGAATATGGACACAGCAATCAGCCCCAGCATTTT,CASSEYGHSNQPQHF
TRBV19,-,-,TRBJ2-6,TGTGCCAGTAGTATTTCAGGTTTTAGCTCTGGGGCCAACGTCCTGACTTTC,CASSISGFSSGANVLTF
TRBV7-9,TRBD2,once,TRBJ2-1,TGTGCCAGCAGCTTAGCTAGCGGGGGGCCCTACAATGAGCAGTTCTTC,CASSLASGGPYNEQFF
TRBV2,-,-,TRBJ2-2,TGTGCCAGCAGTGAAGATCTCTCCGGGGAGCTGTTTTTT,CASSEDLSGELFF